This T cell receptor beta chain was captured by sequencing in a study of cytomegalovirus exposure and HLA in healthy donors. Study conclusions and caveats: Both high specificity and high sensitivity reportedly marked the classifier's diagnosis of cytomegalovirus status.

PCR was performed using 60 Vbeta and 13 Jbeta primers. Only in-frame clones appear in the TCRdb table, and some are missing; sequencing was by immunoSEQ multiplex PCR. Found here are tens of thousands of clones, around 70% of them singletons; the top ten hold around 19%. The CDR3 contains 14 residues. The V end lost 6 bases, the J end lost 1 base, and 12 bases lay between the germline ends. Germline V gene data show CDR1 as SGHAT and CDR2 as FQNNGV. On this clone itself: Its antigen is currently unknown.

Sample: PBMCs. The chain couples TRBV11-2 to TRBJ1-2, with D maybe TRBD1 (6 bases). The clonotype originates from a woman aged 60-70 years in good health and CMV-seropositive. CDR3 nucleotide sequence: TGTGCCAGCAGAACAGGGAAGGGTAACTATGGCTACACCTTC. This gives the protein CASRTGKGNYGYTF.